The clone carrying this TCR beta chain has a single count. The data were obtained in a study of cytomegalovirus exposure and HLA in healthy donors. A multiplex PCR was run with 60 Vbeta primers and 13 Jbeta primers. TCRdb's copy holds only in-frame clones and misses some; the assay was immunoSEQ multiplex PCR. Of about 170,000 clones listed, roughly 72% are singletons. This CDR3 spans 15 amino acids. From germline, CDR1 is SGHAT and CDR2 FQNNGV. The sample consisted of PBMCs. The gene calls are TRBV11-2 and TRBJ2-5, with a tentative D call TRBD1 (5 bases). The tail of the sequence fits TRBJ2-7 better, so the J call may be wrong. The source is a man aged 35-49 years in good health and CMV-seropositive. The CDR3 loop reads CASSALDIDRREQYF. CDR3 nucleotides: TGTGCCAGCAGCGCTCTGGACATCGATCGCCGCGAGCAGTACTTC.